This T cell receptor beta chain appears in the sequencing data of a study of a mutant IDH1 vaccine in newly diagnosed glioma. Germline loops: CDR1 SGHNT, CDR2 YENEEA. V was cut by 3 bases and J by 6 bases, with 12 bases left in between. The CDR3 extends over 13 amino acids. The time point was: week 35, safety follow-up. Vaccination comprised doses that each held 300 ug of mutant IDH1 20-mer peptide, plus topical imiquimod. Eight vaccinations reached patients in weeks 1, 3, 5, 7, 11, 15, 19 and 23. For this clone: Its specificity is unknown.

The method was immunoSEQ multiplex PCR; TCRdb's version includes in-frame clones alone and lacks a portion of them. The sample contains about 48,000 clones, 79% of which appear only once. This sequence was found in a man between 35 and 55 years old with glioma. This specimen consisted of PBMCs, obtained from a glioma patient whose treatment included an IDH1 peptide vaccine. V gene TRBV11-3 combines with J gene TRBJ2-7; D possibly corresponds to TRBD2 (6 bases). CDR3 bases: TGTGCCAGCAGCTTTATCCCCGGGGGCGAGCAGTACTTC. This sequence encodes CASSFIPGGEQYF.